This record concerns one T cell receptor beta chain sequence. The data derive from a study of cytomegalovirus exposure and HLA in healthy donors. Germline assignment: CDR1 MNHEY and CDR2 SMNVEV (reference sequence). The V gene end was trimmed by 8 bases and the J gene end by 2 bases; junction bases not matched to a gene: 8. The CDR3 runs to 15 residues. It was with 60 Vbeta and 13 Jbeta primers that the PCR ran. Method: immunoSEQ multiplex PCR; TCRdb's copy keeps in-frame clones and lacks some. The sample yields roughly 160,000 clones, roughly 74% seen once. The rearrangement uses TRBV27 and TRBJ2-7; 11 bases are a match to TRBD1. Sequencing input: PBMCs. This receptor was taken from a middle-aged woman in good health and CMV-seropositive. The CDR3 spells CASAYRTGGPYEQYF. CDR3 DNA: TGTGCCAGCGCATACCGGACAGGGGGCCCCTACGAGCAGTACTTC.